The 30 T cell receptor beta chains below come from one sample, sequenced in a study of cytomegalovirus exposure and HLA in healthy donors. The PCR was carried out with 60 Vbeta primers and 13 Jbeta primers. Produced via immunoSEQ multiplex PCR; TCRdb's table is partial and in-frame only. The sample holds about 250,000 clones; approximately 70% are singletons and the top ten take 2% to 2.5%. The sample was PBMCs. The source of these receptors is a female donor in good health and CMV-seronegative.

CDR3 amino acids: CASSFRQGTYNEQFF. For the CDR3, the DNA is TGTGCCAGCAGCTTCCGGCAGGGAACCTACAATGAGCAGTTCTTC. The V call is TRBV7-9, the J call TRBJ2-1; perhaps TRBD1 as D (5 bases). This CDR3 spans 15 amino acids. V lost 3 bases, J lost 2 bases, and 11 bases lay in between. The V gene's germline CDR1 is SEHNR and CDR2 FQNEAQ (reference sequence).

The chain uses TRBV4-2 and TRBJ2-1; TRBD2 agrees at 13 bases. V lost 4 bases to trimming and J lost 9 bases; unmatched junction nucleotides: 15. Germline CDR1 LGHNA, CDR2 YNFKEQ. The CDR3 is made up of 18 amino acids. This chain's CDR3 is CASSPGTSGTRGSSEQFF. DNA for the CDR3: TGTGCCAGCAGCCCCGGGACTAGCGGGACTAGGGGCAGCAGTGAGCAGTTCTTC.

In nucleotides, the CDR3 is TGTGCCAGTAGTATAGAGAGGACTAATCAGCCCCAGCATTTT. This translates into CASSIERTNQPQHF. The rearrangement uses TRBV19 and TRBJ1-5; D remains unclear. V lost 0 bases and J lost 4, with 7 bases in between. CDR3 length: 14 amino acids. Per germline, CDR1 LNHDA and CDR2 SQIVND (reference sequence).

This chain uses TRBV6-6 with TRBJ2-7; maybe TRBD2 (6 bases). The CDR3 is made up of 16 amino acids. The ends were cut back, 0 bases at V and 6 bases at J, with 18 bases in the middle. Germline loops: CDR1 MNHNY, CDR2 SVGAGI (reference sequence). Here the CDR3 DNA reads TGTGCCAGCAGTTACTCGTCCCCCTCTAGCGCCAGCGAGCAGTACTTC. Amino acid sequence: CASSYSSPSSASEQYF.

This chain joins TRBV27 and TRBJ2-4; 8 bases fit TRBD1. With V trimmed by 6 bases and J by 1 base, 8 bases remained unmatched. CDR1 MNHEY and CDR2 SMNVEV come from the germline V gene (reference sequence). The CDR3 is 16 residues long. The CDR3 reads CASSPRQGIAKNIQYF. The CDR3 region has the DNA TGTGCCAGCAGCCCTAGACAGGGGATCGCCAAAAACATTCAGTACTTC.

This clone was seen only a few times. The genes are TRBV29-1 and TRBJ1-1, with D possibly TRBD1 on 5 matching bases. The germline gives CDR1 SQVTM, CDR2 ANQGSEA. This CDR3 comprises 14 residues. V lost 2 bases and J 3 bases, leaving 13 bases between the germline ends. The CDR3 DNA sequence: TGCAGCGTTGAAAAGGAAGGGGTCGACACTGAAGCTTTCTTT. Its protein product is CSVEKEGVDTEAFF.

Details on this clone: Other DNA sequences in the same sample also yield this CDR3. The chain recombines TRBV2 with TRBJ2-5; D unclear. The closer fit of TRBJ2-7 to the DNA end suggests the J call may be wrong. The V gene's germline CDR1 is SNHLY and CDR2 FYNNEI. CDR3 length: 11 amino acids. CDR3 sequence (DNA): TGTGCCAGCAGTGAAGTCTACGAGCAGTACTTC. Translating it yields CASSEVYEQYF.

The genes are TRBV18 and TRBJ1-1; 8 nucleotides agree with TRBD1. In germline, CDR1 is KGHSH, CDR2 LQKENI. There are 16 residues in the CDR3. V lost 3 bases to trimming and J lost 4 bases; unmatched junction nucleotides: 10. CDR3 in amino acids: CASSPLGQGRITEAFF. The DNA of the CDR3 is TGTGCCAGCTCACCCTTAGGACAGGGCAGAATCACTGAAGCTTTCTTT.

V usage is TRBV7-2 and J usage is TRBJ1-1, with 8 bases aligning to TRBD1. With V trimmed by 6 bases and J by 4 bases, 10 bases remained unmatched. CDR3 size: 15 residues. Germline values: CDR1 SGHTA, CDR2 FQGNSA. CDR3: CASSLDQGAVTEAFF. Written as DNA, the CDR3 is TGTGCCAGCAGTCTCGATCAGGGGGCTGTCACTGAAGCTTTCTTT.

The rearrangement uses TRBV15 and TRBJ2-7, with 9 nucleotides matching TRBD2. Losses at the gene ends were 1 base for V and 3 bases for J; bases not matched to a gene: 1. This CDR3 contains 14 residues. CDR1 is LNHNV, CDR2 YYDKDF, per germline (reference sequence). CDR3 bases: TGTGCCACCAGCAGAGGGACTAGCGTCTACGAGCAGTACTTC. This gives the protein CATSRGTSVYEQYF.

This chain uses TRBV5-8 with TRBJ2-4; D is possibly TRBD1 (6 bases). V gave up 2 bases and J gave up 6 bases, with 12 bases separating them. Germline CDR1 is SGHTS and CDR2 is YDEGEE. This CDR3 has 14 amino acids. For the CDR3, the DNA is TGTGCCAGCAGCTTAGGAACAGGGCCAAACATTCAGTACTTC. Translated, it gives CASSLGTGPNIQYF. The variable domain in full, with the rest retrieved from reference TRBV5-8 and TRBJ2-4, is EAGVTQSPTHLIKTRGQQATLRCSPISGHTSVYWYQQALGLGLQFLLWYDEGEERNRGNFPPRFSGRQFPNYSSELNVNALELEDSALYLCASSLGTGPNIQYFGAGTRLSVL.

This clone was seen a handful of times. This chain connects TRBV21-1 to TRBJ1-2. TRBV21-1 is a listed pseudogene. The CDR3 loop spans 13 amino acids. The CDR3 bases are TGTGCCAGCAGCAGGGGGGGGGCGTGGGGCTACACCTTC. This gives the protein CASSRGGAWGYTF.

The gene calls are TRBV9 and TRBJ1-1; D unclear. Trimming removed 4 bases at V and 4 bases at J, with 17 bases between. CDR3 length: 15 amino acids. In germline, CDR1 is SGDLS, CDR2 YYNGEE. The CDR3 region has the DNA TGTGCCAGCAGCCCTTTTTCGGGGTCGTCCACTGAAGCTTTCTTT. Protein sequence: CASSPFSGSSTEAFF.

The chain uses TRBV4-1 and TRBJ1-2; D is unresolved. The germline gives CDR1 MGHRA, CDR2 YSYEKL. Trimming stripped 0 bases from V and 8 bases from J, with 7 bases between. The CDR3 has 12 amino acids. For the CDR3, the DNA is TGCGCCAGCAGCCAAGATAAATTAGGCTACACCTTC. Its translation is CASSQDKLGYTF.

The chain uses TRBV11-1 and TRBJ1-2; D unclear. The CDR3 contains 12 residues. Germline V gene sequence: CDR1 SGHAT, CDR2 FQDESV (reference sequence). Deletions cut 3 bases from V and 3 bases from J, with 5 bases between. As DNA, the CDR3 is TGTGCCAGCAGCTTGTCAGACTATGGCTACACCTTC. Protein sequence: CASSLSDYGYTF.

The chain couples TRBV11-2 to TRBJ2-2, with a possible D match to TRBD2 (6 bases). Deletions cut 4 bases from V and 2 bases from J, with 17 bases between. The CDR3 is made up of 17 amino acids. Germline lookup yields CDR1 SGHAT and CDR2 FQNNGV. The DNA of the CDR3 is TGTGCCAGCAGCTACCGACGGGGCGGGGCTAACACCGGGGAGCTGTTTTTT. This encodes CASSYRRGGANTGELFF.

The chain couples TRBV12-5 to TRBJ2-2; tentatively, D is TRBD2 (6 bases). CDR1 is LGHNT, CDR2 FRNRAP, per germline. V was shortened by 0 bases and J by 3 bases, with 11 bases between the two germline ends. The CDR3 spans 16 residues. The CDR3 DNA follows: TGTGCTAGTGGTTTGGTCGAGCGGGCCCACACCGGGGAGCTGTTTTTT. Its translation is CASGLVERAHTGELFF.

The chain combines TRBV9 with TRBJ1-4, with unresolved D. Trimming pared 1 base from V and 6 bases from J, leaving 13 bases between. From germline, CDR1 is SGDLS and CDR2 YYNGEE. The CDR3 runs to 15 residues. In DNA, the CDR3 is TGTGCCAGCAGCGTAACAGATATCTGGGATGAAAAACTGTTTTTT. Its protein product is CASSVTDIWDEKLFF.

In this sample, this clone turned up once. The chain joins TRBV5-1 to TRBJ2-3; D is undetermined. CDR1 and CDR2 (germline): SGHRS, YFSETQ. There are 14 residues in the CDR3. The germline V and J ends were trimmed by 4 bases and 2 bases, with 11 bases remaining between them. The CDR3 DNA is TGCGCCAGCAGCCCCGGGTCCCTCACAGATACGCAGTATTTT. It is translated as CASSPGSLTDTQYF. Drawing the rest from reference TRBV5-1 and TRBJ2-3, the complete variable domain is KAGVTQTPRYLIKTRGQQVTLSCSPISGHRSVSWYQQTPGQGLQFLFEYFSETQRNKGNFPGRFSGRQFSNSRSEMNVSTLELGDSALYLCASSPGSLTDTQYFGPGTRLTVL.

This clone was observed a few times. The CDR3 nucleotides are TGTGCCAGCAGCTTTTTGCGAAGCTCCTACGAGCAGTACTTC. Protein: CASSFLRSSYEQYF. The genes are TRBV11-3 and TRBJ2-7; D not resolved. Trimming shortened V by 3 bases and J by 0 bases, and 9 bases separated the two germline ends. Germline V gives CDR1 SGHNT, CDR2 YENEEA. There are 14 residues in the CDR3.

This clone was seen more than once but under ten times. V is TRBV5-1 and J is TRBJ2-3; a weak D match, TRBD1 (5 bases). This CDR3 spans 15 amino acids. Deletions cut 0 bases from V and 6 bases from J, with 14 bases between. Germline V lookup: CDR1 SGHRS, CDR2 YFSETQ. CDR3 bases: TGCGCCAGCAGCTTGGGGACCCTAAACAGGGATACGCAGTATTTT. This codes for CASSLGTLNRDTQYF.

The V and J genes are TRBV2 and TRBJ2-7, with D tentatively TRBD1 (6 bases). The CDR3 contains 14 residues. Trimming cost V 6 bases and J 3 bases, with 15 bases left between them. Germline CDR1 is SNHLY and CDR2 is FYNNEI. The CDR3 region is CASRQGTNYYEQYF. The CDR3 DNA sequence: TGTGCCAGCAGGCAGGGGACCAATTACTACGAGCAGTACTTC. Filled out from reference TRBV2 and TRBJ2-7, the complete variable domain reads EPEVTQTPSHQVTQMGQEVILRCVPISNHLYFYWYRQILGQKVEFLVSFYNNEISEKSEIFDDQFSVERPDGSNFTLKIRSTKLEDSAMYFCASRQGTNYYEQYFGPGTRLTVT.

The J gene is TRBJ2-7, the V gene TRBV5-1, with 7 bases lining up with TRBD2. Germline values: CDR1 SGHRS, CDR2 YFSETQ. J was trimmed by 5 bases and V by 2 bases; bases with no gene match: 1. The CDR3 runs to 12 residues. The CDR3 DNA sequence: TGCGCCAGCAGCTTCGGGGGGAACGAGCAGTACTTC. Its translation is CASSFGGNEQYF.

The chain is built from TRBV29-1 and TRBJ2-7; 12 nucleotides match TRBD2. This CDR3 has 14 amino acids. V shed 2 bases, J shed 4 bases, and the junction held 3 bases outside the gene matches. Per germline, CDR1 SQVTM and CDR2 ANQGSEA. The CDR3 nucleotides are TGCAGCGTTGAACTAGCGGGAGGGAGGTACGAGCAGTACTTC. Its translation: CSVELAGGRYEQYF.

J is TRBJ2-3 and V is TRBV6-1; 8 bases map to TRBD1. Losses at the gene ends were 2 bases for V and 6 bases for J; bases not matched to a gene: 10. The CDR3 sequence is 16 residues long. Germline V gene lookup returns CDR1 MNHNS and CDR2 SASEGT. The CDR3 region has the DNA TGTGCCAGCAGTGAATCTTGGCAGGGGGCAAGGGATACGCAGTATTTT. Translating it yields CASSESWQGARDTQYF.

The rearrangement links TRBV6-4 to TRBJ2-1; TRBD2 matches 11 bases. This CDR3 is 15 amino acids long. Trimming took 6 bases from V and 4 from J; bases not matched to a gene: 5. Germline lookup yields CDR1 MRHNA and CDR2 SNTAGT. This CDR3 reads CASRKLAGAYNEQFF. In nucleotides, the CDR3 is TGTGCCAGCAGGAAACTAGCGGGAGCTTACAATGAGCAGTTCTTC.

The chain combines TRBV7-9 with TRBJ1-2; TRBD1 agrees at 7 bases. With 3 bases clipped from V and 3 bases from J, the junction kept 4 bases outside the gene matches. The CDR3 consists of 14 residues. Germline V gene sequence: CDR1 SEHNR, CDR2 FQNEAQ (reference sequence). CDR3: CASSLKGGDYGYTF. The CDR3 coding sequence is TGTGCCAGCAGCTTGAAAGGGGGCGACTATGGCTACACCTTC.

The rearrangement joins TRBV21-1 to TRBJ2-5; the table's D call, TRBD1, was not checked against the DNA. TRBV21-1 is shown as a pseudogene. The CDR3 runs to 17 residues. The CDR3 protein is CASFCSGTGILQETQYF. The CDR3 DNA is TGTGCCAGCTTTTGTTCCGGGACAGGGATACTTCAAGAGACCCAGTACTTC.

This clone appeared once. The V and J genes are TRBV10-2 and TRBJ2-7; 9 bases align to TRBD1. The CDR3 loop spans 14 amino acids. Germline V CDR1 and CDR2: WSHSY, SAAADI. Germline trimming cut 3 bases from V and 6 bases from J; bases unmatched to any gene: 6. The CDR3 sequence is CASSDWTGVGEQYF. For the CDR3, the DNA is TGCGCCAGCAGTGATTGGACAGGGGTAGGCGAGCAGTACTTC.

This rearrangement joins TRBV4-1 to TRBJ1-4, with 10 bases identical to TRBD1. The germline V gene encodes CDR1 MGHRA and CDR2 YSYEKL. The CDR3 has 19 residues. V dropped 2 bases and J dropped 6; count of bases not matched to a gene: 15. DNA for the CDR3: TGCGCCAGCAGCCAAATGCCGGGACAGGGGCGGGGAATAGATGAAAAACTGTTTTTT. Protein product: CASSQMPGQGRGIDEKLFF.